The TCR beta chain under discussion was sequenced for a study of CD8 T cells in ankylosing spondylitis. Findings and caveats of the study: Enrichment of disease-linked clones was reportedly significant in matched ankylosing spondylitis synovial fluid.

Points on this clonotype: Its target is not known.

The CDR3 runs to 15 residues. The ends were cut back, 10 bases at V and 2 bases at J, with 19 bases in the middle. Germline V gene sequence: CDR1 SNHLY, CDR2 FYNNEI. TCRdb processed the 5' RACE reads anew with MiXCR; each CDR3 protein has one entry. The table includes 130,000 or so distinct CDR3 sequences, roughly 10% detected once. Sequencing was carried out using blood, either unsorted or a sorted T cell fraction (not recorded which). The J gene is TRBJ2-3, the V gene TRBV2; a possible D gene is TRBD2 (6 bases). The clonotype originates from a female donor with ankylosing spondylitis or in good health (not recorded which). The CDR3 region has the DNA TGTGCCACCCTCAGGGAGGTGACACCCACAGATACGCAGTATTTT. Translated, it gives CATLREVTPTDTQYF.